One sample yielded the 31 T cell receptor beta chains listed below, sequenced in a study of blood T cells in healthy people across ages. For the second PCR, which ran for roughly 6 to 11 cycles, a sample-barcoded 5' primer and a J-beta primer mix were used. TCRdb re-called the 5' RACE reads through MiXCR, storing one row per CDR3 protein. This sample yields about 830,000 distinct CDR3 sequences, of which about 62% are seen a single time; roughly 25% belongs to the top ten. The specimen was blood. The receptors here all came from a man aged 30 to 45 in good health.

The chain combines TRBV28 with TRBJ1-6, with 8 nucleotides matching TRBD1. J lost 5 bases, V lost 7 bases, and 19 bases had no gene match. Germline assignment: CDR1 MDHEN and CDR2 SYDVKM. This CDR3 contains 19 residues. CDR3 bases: TGTGCCAGCACCCTGGAGAGACAGGGGATGTTTAAGGATAATTCACCCCTCCACTTT. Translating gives CASTLERQGMFKDNSPLHF.

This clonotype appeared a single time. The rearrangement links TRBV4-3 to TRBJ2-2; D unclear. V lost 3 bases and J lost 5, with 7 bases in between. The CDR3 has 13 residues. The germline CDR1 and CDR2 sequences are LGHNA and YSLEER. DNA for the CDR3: TGCGCCAGCAGCCAGGGTATTACCGGGGAGCTGTTTTTT. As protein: CASSQGITGELFF.

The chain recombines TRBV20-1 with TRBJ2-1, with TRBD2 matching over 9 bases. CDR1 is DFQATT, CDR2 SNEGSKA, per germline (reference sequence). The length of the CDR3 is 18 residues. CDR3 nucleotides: TGCAGCTCCTTTGACCCTGGACTAGCGATGGAGGTCTACAATGAGCAGTTCTTC. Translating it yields CSSFDPGLAMEVYNEQFF.

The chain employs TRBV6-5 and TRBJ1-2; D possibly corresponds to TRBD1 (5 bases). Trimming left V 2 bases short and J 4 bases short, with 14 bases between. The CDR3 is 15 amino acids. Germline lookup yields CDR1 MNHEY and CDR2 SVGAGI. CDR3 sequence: CASSYTRGGGYGYTF. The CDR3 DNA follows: TGTGCCAGCAGTTACACCCGTGGGGGGGGCTATGGCTACACCTTC.

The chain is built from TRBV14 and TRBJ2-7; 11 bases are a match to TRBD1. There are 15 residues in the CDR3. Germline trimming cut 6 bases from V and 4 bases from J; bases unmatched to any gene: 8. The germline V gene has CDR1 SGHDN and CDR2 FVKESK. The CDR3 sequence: CASRMTGTGGYEQYF. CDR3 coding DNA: TGTGCCAGCAGGATGACCGGGACAGGGGGATACGAGCAGTACTTC.

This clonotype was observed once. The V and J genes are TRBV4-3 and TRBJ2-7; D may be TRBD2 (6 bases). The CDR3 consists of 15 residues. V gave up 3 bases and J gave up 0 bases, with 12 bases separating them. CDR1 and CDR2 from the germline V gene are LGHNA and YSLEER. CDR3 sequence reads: CASSQGLGSSYEQYF. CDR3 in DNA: TGCGCCAGCAGCCAGGGACTGGGGAGCTCCTACGAGCAGTACTTC.

The DNA for the CDR3 is TGTGCCAGCAGCCGACCGGGACTAGCGGGAGTCTATGAGCAGTTCTTC. It codes for CASSRPGLAGVYEQFF. The chain joins TRBV12-3 or TRBV12-4 to TRBJ2-1; 14 bases are shared with TRBD2. The junction had 9 bases not matched to a gene; V was cut back by 6 bases and J by 8 bases. The CDR3 runs to 16 residues.

CDR3: CASSPRGLTSGSQETQYF. The DNA of the CDR3 is TGTGCCAGCAGCCCGAGAGGGCTAACTAGCGGGTCTCAAGAGACCCAGTACTTC. This chain uses TRBV9 with TRBJ2-5; 9 nucleotides agree with TRBD2. Germline CDR1 reads SGDLS; CDR2 reads YYNGEE. This CDR3 comprises 18 residues. The ends lost 4 bases at V and 2 bases at J; junction bases unmatched: 15.

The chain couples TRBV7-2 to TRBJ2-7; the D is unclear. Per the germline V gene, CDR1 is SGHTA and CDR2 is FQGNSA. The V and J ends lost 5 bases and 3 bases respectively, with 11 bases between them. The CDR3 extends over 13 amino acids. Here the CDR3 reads CASSAPSRYEQYF. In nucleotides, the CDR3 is TGTGCCAGCAGCGCGCCCAGCCGCTACGAGCAGTACTTC. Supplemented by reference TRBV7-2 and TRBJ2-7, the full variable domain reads GAGVSQSPSNKVTEKGKDVELRCDPISGHTALYWYRQSLGQGLEFLIYFQGNSAPDKSGLPSDRFSAERTGGSVSTLTIQRTQQEDSAVYLCASSAPSRYEQYFGPGTRLTVT.

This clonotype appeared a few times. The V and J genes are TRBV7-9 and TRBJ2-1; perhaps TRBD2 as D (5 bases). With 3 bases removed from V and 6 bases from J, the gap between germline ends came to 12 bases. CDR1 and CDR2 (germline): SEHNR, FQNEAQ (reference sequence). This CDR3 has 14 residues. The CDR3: CASSLSGVPNEQFF. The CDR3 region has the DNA TGTGCCAGCAGCTTGTCCGGGGTCCCCAATGAGCAGTTCTTC.

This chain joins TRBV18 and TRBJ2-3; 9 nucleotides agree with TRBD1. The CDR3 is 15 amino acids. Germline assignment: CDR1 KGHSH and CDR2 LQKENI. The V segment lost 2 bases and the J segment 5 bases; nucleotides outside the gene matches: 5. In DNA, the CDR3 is TGTGCCAGCTCACCAACCGGGACAGGGATAGATACGCAGTATTTT. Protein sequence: CASSPTGTGIDTQYF.

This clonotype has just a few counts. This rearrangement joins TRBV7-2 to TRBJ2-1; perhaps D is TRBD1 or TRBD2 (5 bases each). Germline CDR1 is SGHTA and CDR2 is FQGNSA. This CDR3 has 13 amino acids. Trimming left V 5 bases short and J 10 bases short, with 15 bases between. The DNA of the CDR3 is TGTGCCAGCAGCCCAACCGGGGCCAGGGAGCAGTTCTTC. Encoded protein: CASSPTGAREQFF.

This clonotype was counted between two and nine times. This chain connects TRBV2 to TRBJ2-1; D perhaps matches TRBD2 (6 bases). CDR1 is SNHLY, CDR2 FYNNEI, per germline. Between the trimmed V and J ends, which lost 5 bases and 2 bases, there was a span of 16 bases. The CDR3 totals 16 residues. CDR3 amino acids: CASSKEAGRTYNEQFF. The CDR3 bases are TGTGCCAGCAGTAAGGAAGCGGGTAGGACCTACAATGAGCAGTTCTTC.

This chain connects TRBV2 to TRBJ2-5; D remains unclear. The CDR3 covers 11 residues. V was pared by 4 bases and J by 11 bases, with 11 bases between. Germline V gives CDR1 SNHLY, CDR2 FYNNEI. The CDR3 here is CASSAINEQYF. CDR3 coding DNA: TGTGCCAGCAGTGCTATCAATGAACAGTACTTC.

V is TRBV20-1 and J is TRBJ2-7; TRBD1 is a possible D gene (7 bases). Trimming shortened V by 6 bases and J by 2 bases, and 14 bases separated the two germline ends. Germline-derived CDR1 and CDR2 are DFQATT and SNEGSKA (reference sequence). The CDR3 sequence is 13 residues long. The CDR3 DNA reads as TGCAGTGCCCCAGGGGGGAACCCCTACGAGCAGTACTTC. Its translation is CSAPGGNPYEQYF.

The CDR3: CASRHLGTANQPQHF. The CDR3, as DNA: TGTGCCAGCAGGCACTTAGGGACGGCCAATCAGCCCCAGCATTTT. The chain combines TRBV6-6 with TRBJ1-5, with D tentatively TRBD1 (5 bases). Germline V gene data show CDR1 as MNHNY and CDR2 as SVGAGI (reference sequence). The CDR3 covers 15 residues. The V end lost 6 bases, the J end lost 3 bases, and 15 bases lay between the germline ends.

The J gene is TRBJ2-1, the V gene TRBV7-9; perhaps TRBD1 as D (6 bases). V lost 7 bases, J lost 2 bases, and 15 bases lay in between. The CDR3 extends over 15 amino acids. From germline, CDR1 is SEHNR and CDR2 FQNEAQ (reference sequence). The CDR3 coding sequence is TGTGCCAGCACAGTACGCGACAGGCCCTACAATGAGCAGTTCTTC. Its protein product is CASTVRDRPYNEQFF.

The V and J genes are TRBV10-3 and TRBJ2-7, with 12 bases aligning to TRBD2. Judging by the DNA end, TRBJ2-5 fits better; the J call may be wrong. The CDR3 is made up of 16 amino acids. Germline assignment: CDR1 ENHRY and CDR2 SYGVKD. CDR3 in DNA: TGTGCCATCAGTGACAAACTAGCGGGGGGCCAAGAGACCCAGTACTTC. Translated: CAISDKLAGGQETQYF.

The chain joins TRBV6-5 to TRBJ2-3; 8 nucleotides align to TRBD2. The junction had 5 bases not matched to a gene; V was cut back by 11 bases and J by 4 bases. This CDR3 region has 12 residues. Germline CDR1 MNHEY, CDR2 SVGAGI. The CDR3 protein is CAGGLAPDTQYF. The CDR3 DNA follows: TGTGCCGGAGGACTAGCTCCAGATACGCAGTATTTT.

The CDR3 region has the DNA TGCAGCGCCGAAGGGCAGCGGGGGCCCTACAATGAGCAGTTCTTC. Translation: CSAEGQRGPYNEQFF. The rearrangement joins TRBV29-1 to TRBJ2-1; 8 bases are a match to TRBD2. The CDR3 loop spans 15 amino acids. The junction had 10 bases not matched to a gene; V was cut back by 7 bases and J by 2 bases. CDR1 and CDR2 (germline): SQVTM, ANQGSEA.

The CDR3 DNA reads as TGTGCCATTAAAGGGACAGCCCACTACGAGCAGTACTTC. It encodes CAIKGTAHYEQYF. The V call is TRBV6-2 or TRBV6-3, the J call TRBJ2-4, with 7 bases fitting TRBD1. The J call is uncertain, as TRBJ2-7 better fits the DNA end. In germline, CDR1 is MNHEY, CDR2 SVGEGT. CDR3 length equals 13 residues.

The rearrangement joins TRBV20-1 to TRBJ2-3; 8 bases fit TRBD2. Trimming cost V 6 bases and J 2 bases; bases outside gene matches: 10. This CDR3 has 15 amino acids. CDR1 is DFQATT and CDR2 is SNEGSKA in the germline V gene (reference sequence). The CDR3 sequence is CSADSGGSPTDTQYF. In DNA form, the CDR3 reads TGCAGTGCAGACAGCGGGGGCAGCCCCACAGATACGCAGTATTTT.

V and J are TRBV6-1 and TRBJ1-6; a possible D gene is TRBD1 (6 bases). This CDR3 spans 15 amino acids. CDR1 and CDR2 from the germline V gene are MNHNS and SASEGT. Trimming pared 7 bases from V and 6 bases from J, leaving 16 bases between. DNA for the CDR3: TGTGCCAGCACCGGACAGACGATGGGTAATTCACCCCTCCACTTT. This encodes CASTGQTMGNSPLHF.

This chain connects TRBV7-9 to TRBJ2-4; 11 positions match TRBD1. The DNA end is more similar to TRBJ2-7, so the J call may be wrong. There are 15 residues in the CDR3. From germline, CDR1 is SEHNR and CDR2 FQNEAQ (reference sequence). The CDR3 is CASSKPGQGDYEQYF. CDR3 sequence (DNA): TGTGCCAGCAGCAAACCGGGACAGGGGGACTACGAGCAGTACTTC.

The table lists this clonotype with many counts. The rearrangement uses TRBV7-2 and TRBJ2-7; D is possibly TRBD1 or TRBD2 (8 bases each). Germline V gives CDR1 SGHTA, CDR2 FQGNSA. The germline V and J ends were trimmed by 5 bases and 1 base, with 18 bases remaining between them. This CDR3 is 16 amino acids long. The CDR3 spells CASSTGQGGRSYEQYF. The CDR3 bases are TGTGCCAGCAGCACCGGACAGGGCGGGAGGTCCTACGAGCAGTACTTC.

This chain's CDR3 is CATSRWTGGEGQFF. The CDR3, as DNA: TGTGCCACTAGTCGTTGGACAGGGGGCGAAGGGCAGTTCTTC. The chain combines TRBV15 with TRBJ2-1; 11 positions agree with TRBD1. J lost 12 bases, V lost 9 bases, and 13 bases had no gene match. Germline lookup yields CDR1 LNHNV and CDR2 YYDKDF (reference sequence). The CDR3 totals 14 residues.

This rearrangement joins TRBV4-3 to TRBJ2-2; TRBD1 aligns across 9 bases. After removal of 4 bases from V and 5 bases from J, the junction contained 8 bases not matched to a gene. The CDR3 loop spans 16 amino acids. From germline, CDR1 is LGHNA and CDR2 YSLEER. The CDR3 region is CASSPRATGGTGELFF. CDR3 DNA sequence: TGCGCCAGCAGCCCTCGCGCGACAGGGGGTACCGGGGAGCTGTTTTTT.

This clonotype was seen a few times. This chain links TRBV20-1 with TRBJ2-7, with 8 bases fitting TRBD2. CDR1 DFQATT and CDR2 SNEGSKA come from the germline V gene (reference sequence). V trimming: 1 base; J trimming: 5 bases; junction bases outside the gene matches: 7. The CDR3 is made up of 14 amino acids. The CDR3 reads CSARVSGVRHEQYF. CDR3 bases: TGCAGTGCTAGAGTTAGCGGGGTACGCCACGAGCAGTACTTC.

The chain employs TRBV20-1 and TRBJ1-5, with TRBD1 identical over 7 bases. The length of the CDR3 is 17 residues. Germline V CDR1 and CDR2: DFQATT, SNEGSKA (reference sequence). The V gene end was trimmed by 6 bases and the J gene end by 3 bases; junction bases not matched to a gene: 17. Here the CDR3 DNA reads TGCAGTGCGAGGGGGCAGGGAGATTTTATGTTCAATCAGCCCCAGCATTTT. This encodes CSARGQGDFMFNQPQHF.

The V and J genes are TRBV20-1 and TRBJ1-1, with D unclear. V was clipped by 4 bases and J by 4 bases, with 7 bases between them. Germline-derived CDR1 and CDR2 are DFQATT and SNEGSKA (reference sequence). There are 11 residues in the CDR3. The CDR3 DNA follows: TGCAGTGCTACAGTAGTCACTGAAGCTTTCTTT. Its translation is CSATVVTEAFF.

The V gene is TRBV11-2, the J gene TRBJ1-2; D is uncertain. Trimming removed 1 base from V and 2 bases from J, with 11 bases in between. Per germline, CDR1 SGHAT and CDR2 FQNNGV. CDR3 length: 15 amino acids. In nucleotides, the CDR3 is TGTGCCAGCAGCTTAGGCCCGGCGGGCAACTATGGCTACACCTTC. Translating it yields CASSLGPAGNYGYTF. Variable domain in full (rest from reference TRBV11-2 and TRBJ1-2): EAGVAQSPRYKIIEKRQSVAFWCNPISGHATLYWYQQILGQGPKLLIQFQNNGVVDDSQLPKDRFSAERLKGVDSTLKIQPAKLEDSAVYLCASSLGPAGNYGYTFGSGTRLTVV.